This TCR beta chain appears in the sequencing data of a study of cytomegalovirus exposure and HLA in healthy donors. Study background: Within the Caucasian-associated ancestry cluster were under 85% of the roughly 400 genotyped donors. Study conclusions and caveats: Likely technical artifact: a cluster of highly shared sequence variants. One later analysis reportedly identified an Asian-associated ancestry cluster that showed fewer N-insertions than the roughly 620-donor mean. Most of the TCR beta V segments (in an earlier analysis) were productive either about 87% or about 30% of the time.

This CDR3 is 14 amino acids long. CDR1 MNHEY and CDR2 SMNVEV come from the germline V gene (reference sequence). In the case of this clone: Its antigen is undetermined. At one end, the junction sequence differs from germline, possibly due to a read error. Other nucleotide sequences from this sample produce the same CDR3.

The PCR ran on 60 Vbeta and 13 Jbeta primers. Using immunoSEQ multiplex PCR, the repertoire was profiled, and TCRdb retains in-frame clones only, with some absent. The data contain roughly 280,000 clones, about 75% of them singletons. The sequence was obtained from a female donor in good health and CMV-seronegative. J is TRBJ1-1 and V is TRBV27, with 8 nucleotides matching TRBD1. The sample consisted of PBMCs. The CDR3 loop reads CASSQGTGLTEAFF. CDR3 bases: TGCGCCAGCAGTCAGGGGACAGGTCTCACTGAAGCTTTCTTT.